The 15 T cell receptor beta chains presented below share a single source sample, sequenced in a study of T cells in Graves' hyperthyroidism and ophthalmopathy. It was RNA transcripts that yielded the amplified TCR beta CDR3 regions. In the first-round RT-PCR of the TCR CDR3, the HTBI primer set was used. TCRdb re-called the multiplex PCR reads with MiXCR, one entry per CDR3 protein. Among roughly 380,000 distinct CDR3 sequences, about 13% were seen once, and the ten largest hold less than 25%. Sample: blood. Source of these receptors: a young man with Graves' hyperthyroidism that later progressed to Graves' ophthalmopathy.

This clonotype occurred a few times. V is TRBV28 and J is TRBJ1-1; D is unclear. Germline CDR1 MDHEN, CDR2 SYDVKM. CDR3 length: 13 residues. The germline V and J ends were trimmed by 8 bases and 7 bases, with 17 bases remaining between them. CDR3 loop: CASGVSGSGEAFF. The CDR3 bases are TGTGCCAGCGGAGTATCGGGGTCGGGTGAAGCTTTCTTT.

This chain connects TRBV5-1 to TRBJ2-2; perhaps TRBD2 as D (6 bases). The ends were cut back, 1 base at V and 3 bases at J, with 13 bases in the middle. The V gene's germline CDR1 is SGHRS and CDR2 YFSETQ. The CDR3 covers 16 residues. The CDR3 DNA is TGCGCCAGCAGCTTGTCCGGGGGTAGGGACACCGGGGAGCTGTTTTTT. It specifies CASSLSGGRDTGELFF.

This clonotype was counted between two and nine times. The rearrangement links TRBV10-3 to TRBJ2-3, with 7 bases fitting TRBD2. This CDR3 contains 13 residues. The V segment lost 3 bases and the J segment 4 bases; nucleotides outside the gene matches: 1. CDR1 is ENHRY and CDR2 is SYGVKD in the germline V gene. CDR3 region: CAISDLAADTQYF. CDR3 nucleotide sequence: TGTGCCATCAGTGACCTAGCGGCAGATACGCAGTATTTT.

This clonotype was seen a handful of times. V and J are TRBV6-1 and TRBJ2-2; D is uncertain. There are 11 residues in the CDR3. Between the trimmed V and J ends, which lost 7 bases and 8 bases, there was a span of 8 bases. Germline-derived CDR1 and CDR2 are MNHNS and SASEGT. This chain's CDR3 is CASIEWGELFF. DNA of the CDR3: TGTGCCAGCATTGAGTGGGGGGAGCTGTTTTTT.

This clonotype was recorded many times. The chain joins TRBV12-3 or TRBV12-4 to TRBJ2-5; TRBD2 matches 13 bases. CDR3 size: 17 residues. V lost 4 bases and J lost 4; bases outside the gene matches: 9. In nucleotides, the CDR3 is TGTGCCAGCAGTTCCGGGACTAGCGGGGTCGGGGGAGAGACCCAGTACTTC. Amino acids: CASSSGTSGVGGETQYF.

The rearrangement uses TRBV29-1 and TRBJ1-3; D unclear. The CDR3 spans 12 residues. V lost 0 bases to trimming and J lost 15 bases, with 15 bases between them. Germline CDR1 is SQVTM and CDR2 is ANQGSEA. The CDR3 protein is CSVEDRVAKRYF. CDR3 DNA sequence: TGCAGCGTTGAAGATCGTGTCGCGAAACGATATTTT.

This clonotype was observed a handful of times. This chain connects TRBV6-1 to TRBJ2-7; the D gene could be TRBD1 or TRBD2 (5 bases each). The CDR3 spans 13 residues. Trimming removed 9 bases at V and 3 bases at J, with 15 bases between. CDR1 is MNHNS, CDR2 SASEGT, per germline. CDR3 in DNA: TGTGCCAGGTACCGGGACGGCCACTACGAGCAGTACTTC. Protein: CARYRDGHYEQYF.

The CDR3 spells CASSENVGVPYEQYF. The DNA of the CDR3 is TGTGCCAGCAGTGAAAACGTAGGAGTCCCCTACGAGCAGTACTTC. The V and J genes are TRBV6-1 and TRBJ2-7, with no clear D. Germline V CDR1 and CDR2: MNHNS, SASEGT. The CDR3 consists of 15 residues. V was pared by 2 bases and J by 2 bases, with 13 bases between.

This clonotype was observed many times. The V gene is TRBV28, the J gene TRBJ1-5; D unresolved. V lost 0 bases, J lost 4 bases, and 1 base lay in between. This CDR3 region has 12 residues. The germline CDR1 and CDR2 sequences are MDHEN and SYDVKM. CDR3 nucleotide sequence: TGTGCCAGCAGTTTATGGAATCAGCCCCAGCATTTT. Translating gives CASSLWNQPQHF.

At least ten counts were recorded for this clonotype. The V gene is TRBV28, the J gene TRBJ1-3, with D unresolved. Per germline, CDR1 MDHEN and CDR2 SYDVKM. The CDR3 is 12 amino acids. Trimming took off 5 bases at V and 4 bases at J, with 6 bases between the two ends. The CDR3 protein is CASSIIGNTIYF. The CDR3 bases are TGTGCCAGCAGTATTATAGGAAACACCATATATTTT.

The chain couples TRBV9 to TRBJ2-3; TRBD1 aligns across 8 bases. This CDR3 is 16 amino acids long. Trimming removed 3 bases from V and 3 bases from J; junction bases left unmatched: 9. The V gene's germline CDR1 is SGDLS and CDR2 YYNGEE. The CDR3 sequence: CASSAPQGVGTDTQYF. CDR3 in DNA: TGTGCCAGCAGCGCCCCACAGGGGGTTGGGACAGATACGCAGTATTTT.

The chain has TRBV6-4 and TRBJ1-6; the D gene is possibly TRBD1 (5 bases). The germline V gene encodes CDR1 MRHNA and CDR2 SNTAGT. Trimming shortened V by 3 bases and J by 9 bases, and 18 bases separated the two germline ends. The CDR3 has 16 amino acids. CDR3 nucleotides: TGTGCCAGCAGTGAAGTCTACGGGGGATTTGGTTCACCCCTCCACTTT. Its protein product is CASSEVYGGFGSPLHF.

In regard to this clonotype: A much larger clone differs by one base, so this may be a read error. The chain couples TRBV12-3 or TRBV12-4 to TRBJ2-7; tentatively, D is TRBD2 (5 bases). The CDR3 is made up of 12 amino acids. V was cut by 6 bases and J by 7 bases, with 13 bases left in between. CDR3 sequence: CASSQDLVEQYF. Written as DNA, the CDR3 is TGTGCCAGCAGCCAGGACTTAGTGGAGCAGTACTTC.

This rearrangement joins TRBV12-3 or TRBV12-4 to TRBJ2-3; 9 nucleotides agree with TRBD1. The ends lost 4 bases at V and 5 bases at J; junction bases unmatched: 7. This CDR3 is 15 amino acids long. The CDR3 region has the DNA TGTGCCAGCAGTTCGGTGGGGGGACAGGGAGATACGCAGTATTTT. It is translated as CASSSVGGQGDTQYF.

There are many counts of this clonotype. This CDR3 is CASARTSDGDTQYF. The CDR3, as DNA: TGTGCCAGCGCCCGGACTAGCGATGGAGATACGCAGTATTTT. J is TRBJ2-3 and V is TRBV27; TRBD2 aligns across 9 bases. This CDR3 is 14 amino acids long. V was clipped by 8 bases and J by 5 bases; unmatched bases: 8. Germline V gene data show CDR1 as MNHEY and CDR2 as SMNVEV (reference sequence).